These T cell receptor beta chains were read from a single sample in a study of blood T cell repertoires in COVID-19. Clones were sequenced by immunoSEQ multiplex PCR, and TCRdb holds only the in-frame ones, with some missing. The table records under 150,000 clones, 84% of them present only once. What was sequenced was PBMCs or T cells enriched from blood (not recorded which). These receptors were taken from a middle-aged man with acute COVID-19. Each CDR3 is given with its conserved first and last residue. The D gene is left open where the match is weak. Size is omitted from some rows. Given values are once, few, many or a class for expanded clones.

TRBJ1-5,once,TRBD1,TRBV28,TGTGCCAGCAGTTCCCCCCAGGGGGCGCTTCAGAATCAGCCCCAGCATTTT,CASSSPQGALQNQPQHF
TRBJ2-5,NA,TRBD2,TRBV7-9,TGTGCCAGCAGCTTACCCCTAGCGGGGGAGTACCAAGAGACCCAGTACTTC,CASSLPLAGEYQETQYF
TRBJ2-5,once,TRBD2,TRBV4-1,TGCGCCAGCAGCCAGCCTCGACTAGCGGAGTCTAGGGGCCAAGAGACCCAGTACTTC,CASSQPRLAESRGQETQYF
TRBJ2-7,NA,NA,TRBV19,TGTGCCAGTAGTGTCCGGGACACGAGCTCCTACGAGCAGTACTTC,CASSVRDTSSYEQYF
TRBJ2-2,NA,TRBD2,TRBV9,TGTGCCAGCAGCCCCACCCCGGGACTAGCGGGAGGGAACACCGGGGAGCTGTTTTTT,CASSPTPGLAGGNTGELFF
TRBJ2-7,NA,NA,TRBV7-6,TGTGCCAGCGCCTTGGCGGGCGAGCAGTACTTC,CASALAGEQYF
TRBJ1-5,NA,NA,TRBV15,TGTGCCACCAGCAGAGATCCGAGCCTTAATCAGCCCCAGCATTTT,CATSRDPSLNQPQHF
TRBJ2-1,once,NA,TRBV4-3,TGCGCCAGCAGCCAAGATAGGGGGGGATTTGAGCAGTTCTTC,CASSQDRGGFEQFF
TRBJ1-4,NA,NA,TRBV28,TGTGCCAGCAGACGGGAGGGGAGGGGACTGTTTTTT,CASRREGRGLFF
TRBJ1-1,NA,NA,TRBV19,TGTGCCAGTATTTCCCTGGGAGGGCGCACTGAAGCTTTCTTT,CASISLGGRTEAFF
TRBJ1-4,once,TRBD1,TRBV7-2,TGTGCCAGCAGCTTAGACGACAGGGCAGCTGAAAAACTGTTTTTT,CASSLDDRAAEKLFF
TRBJ1-4,NA,TRBD1,TRBV28,TGTGCCAGCAGTTTCAGTCAGGGGGCGTATGAAAAACTGTTTTTT,CASSFSQGAYEKLFF
TRBJ2-2,NA,TRBD2,TRBV28,TGTGCCAGCAGTTCCCCGGGGAGGGCGAACACCGGGGAGCTGTTTTTT,CASSSPGRANTGELFF
TRBJ1-2,few,TRBD1,TRBV4-2,TGTGCCAGCAGCGAGGACAGGTCCTTCGTTGGCTACACCTTC,CASSEDRSFVGYTF
TRBJ2-2,NA,NA,TRBV11-2,TGTGCCAGCAGCTTTGTAGCAGGGGCGGGCACCGGGGAGCTGTTTTTT,CASSFVAGAGTGELFF
TRBJ1-1,NA,NA,TRBV7-2,TGTGCCAGCAGTCGCGACACTGAAGCTTTCTTT,CASSRDTEAFF
TRBJ2-3,NA,NA,TRBV11-2,TGTGCCAGCAGCCAATCGCCCAGATTCACAGATACGCAGTATTTT,CASSQSPRFTDTQYF
TRBJ2-5,NA,TRBD2,TRBV5-5,TGTGCCGGCCAGCTTGGGACTAGCGGGGAAGAGACCCAGTACTTC,CAGQLGTSGEETQYF
TRBJ2-1,NA,TRBD2,TRBV12-3/TRBV12-4,TGTGCCAGCAGCCGTATCGGGGGGGTGCAGTTCTTC,CASSRIGGVQFF
TRBJ1-2,NA,NA,TRBV30,TGTGCCTGGAGTATTTCAGGGGTTGGCACCTTC,CAWSISGVGTF
TRBJ1-4,NA,NA,TRBV5-4,TGTGCCAGCAGCTTGTGGCCGGGAATAACTAATGAAAAACTGTTTTTT,CASSLWPGITNEKLFF
TRBJ2-4,NA,NA,TRBV4-2,TGTGCCAGCAGCCAAGCAGGGTCCGAAAACATTCAGTACTTC,CASSQAGSENIQYF
TRBJ1-2,NA,TRBD1,TRBV9,TGTGCCAGCAGCACACCGACAGGGCGCTTTGAGAACTATGGCTACACCTTC,CASSTPTGRFENYGYTF
TRBJ2-7,NA,NA,TRBV30,TGTGCCTGGAGCCCGGGGGATTACGAGCAGTACTTC,CAWSPGDYEQYF
TRBJ1-2,NA,NA,TRBV11-2,TGTGCCTCAGCTGAGGGTGGCTACACCTTC,CASAEGGYTF
TRBJ1-5,NA,NA,TRBV7-6,TGTGCCAGCAGCTTAGCGAGGTTTCAGCCCCAGCATTTT,CASSLARFQPQHF
TRBJ2-7,NA,NA,TRBV11-3,TGTGCCAGCAGCTTTCTTCAGGGAGAGCAGTACTTC,CASSFLQGEQYF
TRBJ2-2,NA,TRBD1,TRBV11-2,TGTGCCAGCAGCCTTATCGGACAGGTGAACACCGGGGAGCTGTTTTTT,CASSLIGQVNTGELFF
TRBJ2-7,NA,TRBD2,TRBV30,TGTGCCTGGAGTGTTGGGAGGGGAACCTACGAGCAGTACTTC,CAWSVGRGTYEQYF
TRBJ2-1,NA,NA,TRBV24-1,TGTGCCACCAGTGATGGGGGCAGCGGCCACAATGAGCAGTTCTTC,CATSDGGSGHNEQFF
TRBJ1-2,NA,NA,TRBV14,TGTGCCAGCAGCCAAGCCCTATCGGGCCAGCCGGGGGGCTACACCTTC,CASSQALSGQPGGYTF
TRBJ1-1,NA,TRBD1,TRBV9,TGTGCCAGCAGCGTAAACAGGGGCACTGAAGCTTTCTTT,CASSVNRGTEAFF
TRBJ1-6,once,TRBD1,TRBV5-4,TGTGCCACCCAGCCCCTTGGTTTGGGACAGCCTGATTCACCCCTCCACTTT,CATQPLGLGQPDSPLHF
TRBJ1-3,NA,NA,TRBV29-1,TGCAGCGTTGTGGACAGCGACTCTGGAAACACCATATATTTT,CSVVDSDSGNTIYF
TRBJ2-2,NA,NA,TRBV10-3,TGTGCCATCAGGCCTACTAGAGACACCGGGGAGCTGTTTTTT,CAIRPTRDTGELFF
TRBJ2-1,NA,TRBD1,TRBV7-9,TGTGCCAGCAGCTTGAGACAGGGCTCTTACAATGAGCAGTTCTTC,CASSLRQGSYNEQFF
TRBJ2-5,NA,NA,TRBV2,TGTGCCAGCGGGGAGGAGACCCAGTACTTC,CASGEETQYF
TRBJ1-6,NA,NA,TRBV27,TGTGCCAGCAGTTTATCTAACGGGGTCTCCTATAATTCACCCCTCCACTTT,CASSLSNGVSYNSPLHF
TRBJ1-3,few,TRBD1,TRBV7-2,TGTGCCAGCAGCACCCAAACCGGGACAGGGGTAAACACCATATATTTT,CASSTQTGTGVNTIYF
TRBJ1-6,few,NA,TRBV9,TGTGCCAGCAGCGTAGTCGGTTCACCCCTCCACTTT,CASSVVGSPLHF
TRBJ1-5,few,NA,TRBV4-1,TGCGCCAGCAGCCTTACACAGGGAGGGTCTAGCAATCAGCCCCAGCATTTT,CASSLTQGGSSNQPQHF
TRBJ1-4,NA,TRBD1,TRBV7-2,TGTGCCAGCAGCGCATCCGGGACAGGGGCTTGGGAAAAACTGTTTTTT,CASSASGTGAWEKLFF
TRBJ1-1,NA,NA,TRBV5-1,TGCGCCAGCAGCTTGGACAGTAACACTGAAGCTTTCTTT,CASSLDSNTEAFF
TRBJ1-2,NA,NA,TRBV12-5,TGTGCTAGTGGTTTCCCTGATGGTGGTGAGTTCGATGGCTACACCTTC,CASGFPDGGEFDGYTF
TRBJ1-1,NA,TRBD1,TRBV5-1,TGCGCCAGCAGCTTTTACACAGGGGCTGGTGAAGCTTTCTTT,CASSFYTGAGEAFF
TRBJ1-5,NA,TRBD1,TRBV27,TGTGCCAGCAGTTTGACGGGACAGGGACATCAGCCCCAGCATTTT,CASSLTGQGHQPQHF
TRBJ2-7,NA,NA,TRBV6-5,TGTGCCAGCAGTTACTCAGGGGTGACGAACTACGAGCAGTACTTC,CASSYSGVTNYEQYF
TRBJ2-1,NA,TRBD1,TRBV27,TGTGCCAGCAGTTCCCAGACAGGGTACTCCTACAATGAGCAGTTCTTC,CASSSQTGYSYNEQFF
TRBJ1-1,NA,NA,TRBV4-3,TGCGCCAGCAGCCGAGGATCACGGCTCAACACTGAAGCTTTCTTT,CASSRGSRLNTEAFF
TRBJ2-7,NA,NA,TRBV19,TGTGCCAGTAGTATAAATCAGTACGAGCAGTACTTC,CASSINQYEQYF
TRBJ2-1,once,TRBD2,TRBV7-9,TGTGCCAGCAGCTTATTGCGGGAGGGCCGGTACAATGAGCAGTTCTTC,CASSLLREGRYNEQFF
TRBJ2-7,NA,NA,TRBV7-2,TGTGCCAGCAGCTTATCGGCCGCATGGTCGGGAGCCAGTAAATACGAGCAGTACTTC,CASSLSAAWSGASKYEQYF
TRBJ2-1,NA,NA,TRBV7-2,TGTGCCAGCAGCTTAGAGAGCTCCTACAATGAGCAGTTCTTC,CASSLESSYNEQFF
TRBJ1-2,NA,TRBD1,TRBV27,TGTGCCAGCAGTTTGTCAGGGGGCACCCATGGCTACACCTTC,CASSLSGGTHGYTF